This T cell receptor (beta chain) was obtained from a study of blood T cell repertoires in COVID-19. The CDR3 covers 16 residues. Losses at the gene ends were 4 bases for V and 4 bases for J; bases not matched to a gene: 10. Germline V CDR1 and CDR2: LGHDT, YNNKEL (reference sequence). The table came from immunoSEQ multiplex PCR; TCRdb's copy has only in-frame clones and leaves some out. Among about 59,000 clones, around 73% were seen once, and the ten largest hold 10% to 15%. The sequenced sample consisted of peripheral blood. This TCR was recovered from a man older than 75 with acute or convalescent COVID-19. V and J are TRBV3-1 (or the pseudogene TRBV3-2) and TRBJ1-2; the match to TRBD1 covers 9 bases. CDR3 loop: CASSRTGTGFTYGYTF. In DNA, the CDR3 is TGTGCCAGCAGCCGCACCGGGACAGGGTTTACCTATGGCTACACCTTC.